Listed below are T cell receptor beta chains from one sample, sequenced in a study of metastatic and nonmetastatic thyroid tumors. TCRdb re-processed the PCR reads through MiXCR. The sample yields tens of thousands of clones, 10% to 15% seen once. Sequencing was performed on blood. The receptor source for this set is a female donor with papillary thyroid cancer or a benign thyroid nodule (not recorded which). Some clones in this sample may be carry-over from other donors' samples. The CDR3 runs from the conserved cysteine through the conserved F or W. Fields, in order: J gene, clone size, V gene, D gene, CDR3 DNA, CDR3 protein. The D gene is left open where the match is weak. Rows may omit the clone size; those that give it use once, few, many or a size class.

>TRBJ2-2|many|TRBV29-1|TRBD2
TGCAGCGCCTCGTCCCTAGCGGGAGTAATCGGGGAGCTGTTTTTT
CSASSLAGVIGELFF
>TRBJ1-1|many|TRBV12-3/TRBV12-4|-
TGTGCCAGCAGGACTATCCGAGGAACTGAAGCTTTCTTT
CASRTIRGTEAFF
>TRBJ1-1|many|TRBV2|-
TGTGCCAGCAGTGGTGCCGGGAATCTCGCTGAAGCTTTCTTT
CASSGAGNLAEAFF
>TRBJ2-7|many|TRBV29-1|-
TGCAGCGTTGGGAGACAACTCAACGAGCAGTACTTC
CSVGRQLNEQYF
>TRBJ1-6|many|TRBV5-4|TRBD1
TGTGCCAGCAGCCCGGACAGGGGATCACCCCTCCACTTT
CASSPDRGSPLHF
>TRBJ1-1|few|TRBV27|-
TGTGCCAGCGCTAAAGTTACGAACACTGAAGCTTTCTTT
CASAKVTNTEAFF
>TRBJ2-3|many|TRBV5-1|TRBD2
TGCGCCAGCAGCGCCCGGACTAGTCGGGCGGATACGCAGTATTTT
CASSARTSRADTQYF
>TRBJ1-1|many|TRBV2|-
TGTGCCAGCAGTCGAGTCGCGTTTGTAAACACTGAAGCTTTCTTT
CASSRVAFVNTEAFF
>TRBJ2-1|many|TRBV5-6|TRBD2
TGTGCCAGCAGCTTGAGATCAGCGGGAGCCAATGAGCAGTTCTTC
CASSLRSAGANEQFF
>TRBJ2-7|many|TRBV6-2/TRBV6-3|-
TGTGCCAGCAACCTGGCCGGGACGCCCAGGAAGGAGCAGTACTTC
CASNLAGTPRKEQYF
>TRBJ2-1|many|TRBV28|TRBD2
TGTGCCAGCAGTTTATGGTCTAGCGGGAGGAATGAGCAGTTCTTC
CASSLWSSGRNEQFF
>TRBJ1-2|medium-sized|TRBV5-1|-
TGCGCCAGCAGAAGTAGTGGGGCTCATGGCTACACCTTC
CASRSSGAHGYTF
>TRBJ1-2|many|TRBV7-9|-
TGTGCCAGCAGCTTATTATCGGGTGAGAACTATGGCTACACCTTC
CASSLLSGENYGYTF
>TRBJ1-1|-|TRBV6-1|-
TGTGCCAGCAGTGAAGCGGTCATGTATGGGACTGAAGCTTTCTTT
CASSEAVMYGTEAFF
>TRBJ2-2|many|TRBV20-1|TRBD2
TGCAGTGCTAGAGCGGGCGGGAGGGACACCGGGGAGCTGTTTTTT
CSARAGGRDTGELFF
>TRBJ2-1|many|TRBV20-1|TRBD2
TGCAGTGCTAGAAATGGCGGGAGCTCCTACAATGAGCAGTTCTTC
CSARNGGSSYNEQFF
>TRBJ2-7|many|TRBV15|-
TGTGCCACCAGCAGTGGGGCTTTAGGGGACCGAGGCGAGCAGTACTTC
CATSSGALGDRGEQYF
>TRBJ1-6|many|TRBV6-4|-
TGTGCCAGCAGTGAGTCAAGTAATTCACCCCTCCACTTT
CASSESSNSPLHF
>TRBJ2-3|many|TRBV20-1|TRBD1
TGCAGTGCTAGAGACCGACAGGGGTTTGGAGCAGATACGCAGTATTTT
CSARDRQGFGADTQYF
>TRBJ1-4|many|TRBV6-1|-
TGTGCCAGCAGTTCGGACATTTATGAAAAACTGTTTTTT
CASSSDIYEKLFF
>TRBJ1-5|many|TRBV6-1|-
TGTGCCAGCAGTACACTAGAGCCAACGGGCAATCAGCCCCAGCATTTT
CASSTLEPTGNQPQHF
>TRBJ1-1|many|TRBV6-2/TRBV6-3|-
TGTGCCAGCAGTTACAGCTTGAACACTGAAGCTTTCTTT
CASSYSLNTEAFF
>TRBJ2-2|many|TRBV20-1|TRBD1
TGCAGTGCTAGAGGGGACAGGGATTCCGGGGAGCTGTTTTTT
CSARGDRDSGELFF
>TRBJ2-7|many|TRBV7-9|-
TGTGCCAGCAGCTTTCTAGGAGAGCAGTACTTC
CASSFLGEQYF
>TRBJ1-4|many|TRBV20-1|TRBD1
TGCAGTGCTCCTCAGGGGGCAAGTGAAAAACTGTTTTTT
CSAPQGASEKLFF
>TRBJ2-2|many|TRBV5-6|TRBD2
TGTGCCAGCAGCCCCCGGGGAGCGGGGTTCTTCGCCGGGGAGCTGTTTTTT
CASSPRGAGFFAGELFF
>TRBJ2-1|many|TRBV30|-
TGTGCCTGGAGTGTACAGCTCAAAGAGCAGTTCTTC
CAWSVQLKEQFF